This TCR beta chain was sequenced in a study of beta chain features in type 1 diabetes. At the level of the study: Age, gender and cell yields were alike across patients and healthy donors.

The entirety of the isolated RNA underwent reverse transcription, so expressed TCRB transcripts were sequenced. Only in-frame clones appear in the TCRdb table, and some are missing; sequencing was by immunoSEQ multiplex PCR. The sample includes nearly 700,000 clones, 13% seen only once; the top ten take about 0.02%. In the case of this clone: Its target is not known. This same CDR3 is encoded by further DNA sequences in the sample.

Findings and limits, study-wide: Patients showed naive, central memory and Treg TCRB repertoires that appeared more similar than those of healthy donors. Resolution of whether HLA type affects TCRB rearrangement was not achieved here. The study found moderately but significantly shorter TCRB CDR3s in all four CD4+ subsets of Type 1 diabetes patients.

This CDR3 is built from 12 residues. Germline assignment: CDR1 ENHRY and CDR2 SYGVKD. Trimming left V 6 bases short and J 2 bases short, with 7 bases between. This chain links TRBV10-3 with TRBJ2-5; no definite D call. The sequenced sample consisted of naive CD4+ T cells from blood. The source is a man younger than 30 with type 1 diabetes. CDR3 DNA: TGTGCCATCAGCTCTGGTCAAGAGACCCAGTACTTC. Amino acid sequence: CAISSGQETQYF.